What follows are 22 T cell receptor beta chains derived from one specimen sequenced in a study of shared clonotypes between healthy human individuals. Sequencing used immunoSEQ multiplex PCR; TCRdb keeps in-frame clones, though not all of them. The data show some 2 million clones, roughly 94% seen once. CD8 cells classed as naive were CD45RO-negative and positively selected for CCR7, excluding terminally differentiated effector memory CD45RA+ cells. The sample taken for sequencing was naive CD8+ T cells sorted from blood. The source is a man in his late teens or twenties in good health.

The CDR3, as DNA: TGTGCCAGCAGTCCTTTGACAGGCAGGGGAGATGAGCAGTTCTTC. Translation: CASSPLTGRGDEQFF. This chain uses TRBV27 with TRBJ2-1, with D possibly being TRBD1 (6 bases). The V end lost 5 bases, the J end lost 8 bases, and 19 bases lay between the germline ends. Germline CDR1 reads MNHEY; CDR2 reads SMNVEV (reference sequence). CDR3 size: 15 residues.

The CDR3 DNA reads as TGTGCCAGCAGTCCGACAGGGAGCACAGATACGCAGTATTTT. Its translation: CASSPTGSTDTQYF. The J gene is TRBJ2-3, the V gene TRBV27, with 7 bases fitting TRBD1. The CDR3 length is 14 residues. Germline trimming cut 5 bases from V and 0 bases from J; bases unmatched to any gene: 2. CDR1 is MNHEY, CDR2 SMNVEV, per germline (reference sequence).

In regard to this clone: One end of the junction fails to match germline, which may point to a read error. This rearrangement joins TRBV2 to TRBJ2-7; D call uncertain. CDR3 size: 8 residues. Germline V gene data show CDR1 as SNHLY and CDR2 as FYNNEI. The CDR3 bases are TGTGCCAGCAGTGAGAGGAACTTC. As protein: CASSERNF.

V usage is TRBV9 and J usage is TRBJ1-2, with D possibly TRBD1 on 6 matching bases. CDR3 length: 15 residues. Per the germline V gene, CDR1 is SGDLS and CDR2 is YYNGEE. V lost 0 bases and J lost 6, with 15 bases in between. This CDR3 reads CASSVEAGAVDGYTF. The CDR3 nucleotides are TGTGCCAGCAGCGTAGAGGCAGGGGCGGTAGATGGCTACACCTTC. The entire variable domain, with the rest obtained from reference TRBV9 and TRBJ1-2, is as follows: DSGVTQTPKHLITATGQRVTLRCSPRSGDLSVYWYQQSLDQGLQFLIQYYNGEERAKGNILERFSAQQFPDLHSELNLSSLELGDSALYFCASSVEAGAVDGYTFGSGTRLTVV.

The rearrangement joins TRBV9 to TRBJ1-3, with D maybe TRBD1 (5 bases). V was shortened by 0 bases and J by 4 bases, with 14 bases between the two germline ends. The germline V gene encodes CDR1 SGDLS and CDR2 YYNGEE. The CDR3 is made up of 16 amino acids. CDR3 sequence (DNA): TGTGCCAGCAGCGTAGGGTTAGGGGAGTTCGGAAACACCATATATTTT. Protein product: CASSVGLGEFGNTIYF. Complete variable domain (other parts from reference TRBV9 and TRBJ1-3): DSGVTQTPKHLITATGQRVTLRCSPRSGDLSVYWYQQSLDQGLQFLIQYYNGEERAKGNILERFSAQQFPDLHSELNLSSLELGDSALYFCASSVGLGEFGNTIYFGEGSWLTVV.

This chain joins TRBV6-5 and TRBJ2-3; 7 nucleotides agree with TRBD2. Germline CDR1 MNHEY, CDR2 SVGAGI. V dropped 1 base and J dropped 2; count of bases not matched to a gene: 6. This CDR3 has 16 residues. The CDR3 nucleotides are TGTGCCAGCAGTTACTTTTCAGCGGGGAACACAGATACGCAGTATTTT. This sequence encodes CASSYFSAGNTDTQYF.

The chain uses TRBV7-9 and TRBJ2-7; 8 bases line up with TRBD1. Germline-derived CDR1 and CDR2 are SEHNR and FQNEAQ (reference sequence). This CDR3 contains 13 residues. Trimming removed 4 bases from V and 4 bases from J; junction bases left unmatched: 3. In DNA form, the CDR3 reads TGTGCCAGCAGCTCGACAGGGGAGTACGAGCAGTACTTC. Amino acids: CASSSTGEYEQYF.

The chain has TRBV7-9 and TRBJ2-2; D not certain. V lost 7 bases and J lost 2, with 17 bases in between. The CDR3 has 16 residues. Per germline, CDR1 SEHNR and CDR2 FQNEAQ (reference sequence). The DNA for the CDR3 is TGTGCCAGCATCCACCCCCCCCAACTTAACACCGGGGAGCTGTTTTTT. Protein: CASIHPPQLNTGELFF.

V is TRBV7-9 and J is TRBJ2-5; perhaps TRBD2 as D (6 bases). The CDR3 spans 14 residues. The germline V gene has CDR1 SEHNR and CDR2 FQNEAQ (reference sequence). Trimming took off 1 base at V and 5 bases at J, with 11 bases between the two ends. The CDR3 DNA sequence: TGTGCCAGCAGCTTAGTCGGGAGTCCGGAGACCCAGTACTTC. Protein product: CASSLVGSPETQYF.

The chain uses TRBV6-1 and TRBJ2-7; TRBD2 matches at 7 bases. Per the germline V gene, CDR1 is MNHNS and CDR2 is SASEGT. The CDR3 has 13 residues. Germline trimming cut 7 bases from V and 6 bases from J; bases unmatched to any gene: 9. CDR3 in DNA: TGTGCCAGCACCCCCAGGGAGGGACCCGAGCAGTACTTC. Amino acids: CASTPREGPEQYF.

As for this clone: Different DNA sequences within this sample yield the same CDR3. The genes are TRBV6-5 and TRBJ2-1; no definite D call. Germline V gives CDR1 MNHEY, CDR2 SVGAGI. V gave up 2 bases and J gave up 7 bases, with 3 bases separating them. CDR3 length: 11 amino acids. CDR3 in amino acids: CASSYGNEQFF. The CDR3 nucleotides are TGTGCCAGCAGTTACGGAAATGAGCAGTTCTTC.

This rearrangement joins TRBV27 to TRBJ2-3, with 12 bases identical to TRBD2. Germline V gene data show CDR1 as MNHEY and CDR2 as SMNVEV (reference sequence). The CDR3 is made up of 15 amino acids. The J segment lost 4 bases and the V segment lost 7 bases, leaving 6 bases of the junction unmatched. CDR3 coding DNA: TGTGCCAGCATGCTAGCGGGAGGGCCTGCAGATACGCAGTATTTT. Its translation: CASMLAGGPADTQYF.

V is TRBV6-6 and J is TRBJ1-1; D ambiguous. This CDR3 has 15 amino acids. Trimming shortened V by 7 bases and J by 1 base, and 16 bases separated the two germline ends. Germline CDR1 is MNHNY and CDR2 is SVGAGI (reference sequence). The CDR3 loop is CASKLYRAPNTEAFF. The CDR3 bases are TGTGCCAGCAAGCTCTACCGGGCTCCGAACACTGAAGCTTTCTTT.

For this clone: The same CDR3 is also encoded by other DNA sequences in this sample. The chain is built from TRBV9 and TRBJ2-7, with TRBD2 identical over 7 bases. This CDR3 is built from 14 residues. Germline CDR1 is SGDLS and CDR2 is YYNGEE. Trimming removed 0 bases from V and 2 bases from J; junction bases left unmatched: 2. CDR3 nucleotides: TGTGCCAGCAGCGTAGTCGCGGGAGCCTACGAGCAGTACTTC. This gives the protein CASSVVAGAYEQYF.

A word on this clone: The sample carries other DNA sequences with the same CDR3. V is TRBV28 and J is TRBJ2-3; 12 bases are a match to TRBD2. V was clipped by 2 bases and J by 3 bases; unmatched bases: 3. The CDR3 totals 16 residues. The germline CDR1 and CDR2 sequences are MDHEN and SYDVKM. The CDR3 protein is CASSLRLAGGTDTQYF. The CDR3 DNA is TGTGCCAGCAGTTTAAGGCTAGCGGGGGGGACAGATACGCAGTATTTT.

The CDR3: CSVEDKTATYEQYF. The CDR3 DNA reads as TGCAGCGTTGAAGATAAGACAGCGACCTACGAGCAGTACTTC. V and J are TRBV29-1 and TRBJ2-7; the D gene is possibly TRBD1 (5 bases). V lost 0 bases and J lost 2, with 11 bases in between. CDR1 is SQVTM and CDR2 is ANQGSEA in the germline V gene. This CDR3 has 14 amino acids.

This clone was recorded a few times. This chain joins TRBV11-2 and TRBJ1-1; 8 bases line up with TRBD1. The germline V gene encodes CDR1 SGHAT and CDR2 FQNNGV. The CDR3 sequence is 16 residues long. J gave up 6 bases and V 3 bases, and 12 bases lay outside the gene matches. This chain's CDR3 is CASSFERTGLNSEAFF. The CDR3 DNA reads TGTGCCAGCAGCTTCGAAAGGACAGGGCTTAACTCTGAAGCTTTCTTT.

This chain connects TRBV29-1 to TRBJ2-5; D not resolved. This CDR3 has 14 residues. The germline V and J ends were trimmed by 4 bases and 4 bases, with 16 bases remaining between them. Germline lookup yields CDR1 SQVTM and CDR2 ANQGSEA. This CDR3 is CSVVFRVGRETQYF. The CDR3 DNA reads as TGCAGCGTTGTGTTTCGGGTAGGGCGAGAGACCCAGTACTTC.

As concerns this clone: The sample has other DNA sequences that encode this CDR3 too. V is TRBV10-1 and J is TRBJ2-7; D may be TRBD1 (6 bases). CDR1 is WNHNN and CDR2 is SYGVQD in the germline V gene (reference sequence). Trimming removed 3 bases at V and 2 bases at J, with 8 bases between. There are 13 residues in the CDR3. CDR3 bases: TGCGCCAGCAGTGATGGACAGACCTACGAGCAGTACTTC. Its protein product is CASSDGQTYEQYF.

The J gene is TRBJ1-1, the V gene TRBV10-1; TRBD1 matches 9 bases. Germline CDR1 reads WNHNN; CDR2 reads SYGVQD (reference sequence). Unmatched junction bases numbered 4, after V lost 6 bases and J lost 5 bases. This CDR3 spans 13 amino acids. For the CDR3, the DNA is TGCGCCAGCAGCCGGACAGGGGATACTGAAGCTTTCTTT. Amino acids: CASSRTGDTEAFF.

The chain carries TRBV29-1 and TRBJ2-1, with D perhaps TRBD1 (7 bases). Trimming took 4 bases from V and 3 from J, leaving 13 bases between them. The CDR3 runs to 14 residues. Per the germline V gene, CDR1 is SQVTM and CDR2 is ANQGSEA. The CDR3 DNA reads as TGCAGCGTTGTAGGCAGGGGGGACTACAATGAGCAGTTCTTC. This encodes CSVVGRGDYNEQFF.

The rearrangement joins TRBV15 to TRBJ2-7; no clear D gene. This CDR3 is 16 amino acids long. V shed 3 bases and J shed 2 bases, with 17 bases lying between them. The germline V gene has CDR1 LNHNV and CDR2 YYDKDF (reference sequence). The CDR3 DNA follows: TGTGCCACCAGCAGTTTTGTGGGCCAGCACCCCTACGAGCAGTACTTC. It codes for CATSSFVGQHPYEQYF.